Sequencing of this T cell receptor (beta chain) was carried out in a study of blood T cell repertoires in COVID-19. The overall study: COVID-19 samples from acute and convalescent phases originated in the United States, Italy and Spain. The analysed material was cDNA or gDNA that came from T cells, B-cell-depleted T cells, or PBMCs.

Authors' data handling: By means of reference gene primer amplification, nucleated cell counts were estimated. TCRdb keeps only in-frame clones here, not all; method: immunoSEQ multiplex PCR. The DNA was the basis for D and trimming; V, J and clone size are from that table. The sample carries around 120,000 clones, 80% to 90% recorded once. The CDR3 runs 15 residues. Germline values: CDR1 MNHEY, CDR2 SVGAGI. V lost 6 bases, J lost 1 base, and 15 bases lay in between. This clonotype originated in a woman aged 70 to 79 with acute or convalescent COVID-19. The sequencing input was peripheral blood. The V gene is TRBV6-5, the J gene TRBJ1-1, with D maybe TRBD1 (6 bases). DNA for the CDR3: TGTGCCAGCAGACCCGGACAGACCGGGAACACTGAAGCTTTCTTT. Its protein product is CASRPGQTGNTEAFF.